The 21 T cell receptor beta chains in this list originate from one sample, sequenced in a study of blood T cell repertoires in COVID-19. Sequenced by immunoSEQ multiplex PCR; TCRdb stores in-frame clones only, minus some. The table has a few hundred thousand clones, 85% to 90% seen once. Sequencing used peripheral blood. These receptors originate from a woman aged 25 to 39 with COVID-19, enrolled during active disease.

The chain has TRBV27 and TRBJ1-6; no clear D gene. Trimming took off 6 bases at V and 8 bases at J, with 17 bases between the two ends. The CDR3 contains 15 residues. Per germline, CDR1 MNHEY and CDR2 SMNVEV (reference sequence). The CDR3 sequence: CASSPTRNPYSPLHF. In DNA form, the CDR3 reads TGTGCCAGCAGCCCTACCCGCAACCCTTATTCACCCCTCCACTTT.

This sequence joins TRBV7-6 and TRBJ1-5, with a tentative D call TRBD1 (6 bases). The CDR3 loop spans 17 amino acids. Germline loops: CDR1 SGHVS, CDR2 FNYEAQ. V was trimmed by 2 bases and J by 5 bases, leaving 19 bases between them. CDR3 region: CASSLIGAGEGDQPQHF. CDR3 nucleotides: TGTGCCAGCAGCTTAATAGGGGCAGGCGAGGGGGATCAGCCCCAGCATTTT.

The genes are TRBV30 and TRBJ1-2; unclear D gene. Trimming cost V 0 bases and J 8 bases, with 13 bases left between them. The CDR3 is 13 residues long. Germline V lookup: CDR1 GTSNPN, CDR2 SVGIG (reference sequence). The CDR3, as DNA: TGTGCCTGGAGTGTCGCCCGAGATGAGGGCTACACCTTC. It encodes CAWSVARDEGYTF.

This clone showed up just once. The chain links TRBV6-4 to TRBJ1-1; 7 nucleotides match TRBD1. CDR1 and CDR2 from the germline V gene are MRHNA and SNTAGT. There are 12 residues in the CDR3. Unmatched junction bases numbered 1, after V lost 0 bases and J lost 9 bases. DNA for the CDR3: TGTGCCAGCAGTGACTCAGGGGGCAAAGCTTTCTTT. Encoded protein: CASSDSGGKAFF.

CDR3 nucleotides: TGTGCCAGCAGCCACGGACTGAAATACAATCAGCCCCAGCATTTT. Translated, it gives CASSHGLKYNQPQHF. The rearrangement links TRBV6-5 to TRBJ1-5; D is unclear. This CDR3 is built from 15 residues. Germline values: CDR1 MNHEY, CDR2 SVGAGI. V was clipped by 6 bases and J by 3 bases, with 15 bases between them.

The chain combines TRBV6-6 with TRBJ2-7; 10 bases are a match to TRBD2. The ends lost 4 bases at V and 5 bases at J; junction bases unmatched: 5. Germline CDR1 reads MNHNY; CDR2 reads SVGAGI (reference sequence). This CDR3 region has 14 residues. As DNA, the CDR3 is TGTGCCAGCAGTTCCCCGGGACTAGCGAACGAGCAGTACTTC. Its translation: CASSSPGLANEQYF.

The chain employs TRBV27 and TRBJ2-1, with 7 bases identical to TRBD2. Germline lookup yields CDR1 MNHEY and CDR2 SMNVEV (reference sequence). V shed 6 bases, J shed 2 bases, and the junction held 7 bases outside the gene matches. CDR3 length equals 15 residues. CDR3 DNA: TGTGCCAGCAGAAGGGAGGGAATCCCCTACAATGAGCAGTTCTTC. Translated: CASRREGIPYNEQFF.

The rearrangement links TRBV19 to TRBJ2-1; TRBD2 is a possible D gene (6 bases). CDR3 length: 13 amino acids. The ends were cut back, 3 bases at V and 5 bases at J, with 8 bases in the middle. Germline V CDR1 and CDR2: LNHDA, SQIVND (reference sequence). CDR3 loop: CASSMGLDNEQFF. CDR3 DNA: TGTGCCAGTAGTATGGGACTTGACAATGAGCAGTTCTTC.

CDR3 in amino acids: CASRSGGPRTGELFF. CDR3 DNA: TGTGCCAGCCGATCGGGGGGGCCAAGAACCGGGGAGCTGTTTTTT. This sequence joins TRBV27 and TRBJ2-2; 8 bases are a match to TRBD2. The CDR3 is 15 amino acids. Germline V lookup: CDR1 MNHEY, CDR2 SMNVEV (reference sequence). With V trimmed by 8 bases and J by 5 bases, 10 bases remained unmatched.

Here the CDR3 reads CASSPETGGPETQYF. CDR3 sequence (DNA): TGTGCCAGCAGCCCGGAGACAGGGGGCCCAGAGACCCAGTACTTC. This chain uses TRBV7-2 with TRBJ2-5, with TRBD1 identical over 10 bases. The CDR3 is made up of 15 amino acids. Per germline, CDR1 SGHTA and CDR2 FQGNSA. Losses at the gene ends were 5 bases for V and 4 bases for J; bases not matched to a gene: 7.

V usage is TRBV12-3 or TRBV12-4 and J usage is TRBJ1-2; 7 nucleotides line up with TRBD1. V was clipped by 2 bases and J by 6 bases; unmatched bases: 3. The CDR3 loop spans 13 amino acids. Here the CDR3 DNA reads TGTGCCAGCAGTTTAACAGGGGTGGATGGCTACACCTTC. Its translation is CASSLTGVDGYTF.

This clone was detected a few times. The chain is built from TRBV3-1 (or the pseudogene TRBV3-2) and TRBJ2-1; no definite D call. Germline-derived CDR1 and CDR2 are LGHDT and YNNKEL (reference sequence). The CDR3 is 15 amino acids. V was pared by 0 bases and J by 8 bases, with 14 bases between. CDR3: CASSQDRKSLDEQFF. The DNA of the CDR3 is TGTGCCAGCAGCCAAGATCGTAAGAGCTTAGATGAGCAGTTCTTC.

V gene TRBV6-5 combines with J gene TRBJ1-1; D gene unclear. This CDR3 has 11 residues. Germline V lookup: CDR1 MNHEY, CDR2 SVGAGI. V was shortened by 11 bases and J by 2 bases, with 9 bases between the two germline ends. In nucleotides, the CDR3 is TGTGCCTCTGGGCAAAACACTGAAGCTTTCTTT. The encoded protein is CASGQNTEAFF.

This clone was counted between two and nine times. This chain connects TRBV6-5 to TRBJ1-1; TRBD1 agrees at 7 bases. This CDR3 has 14 amino acids. With 2 bases clipped from V and 2 bases from J, the junction kept 2 bases outside the gene matches. Germline CDR1 MNHEY, CDR2 SVGAGI. The CDR3 here is CASSYGQANTEAFF. CDR3 in DNA: TGTGCCAGCAGTTACGGACAGGCCAACACTGAAGCTTTCTTT.

The chain joins TRBV25-1 to TRBJ1-4; TRBD1 is a possible D gene (5 bases). The CDR3 has 14 residues. V lost 3 bases, J lost 7 bases, and 12 bases lay in between. Germline-derived CDR1 and CDR2 are MGHDK and SYGVNS. This CDR3 is CASSDLRGGEKLFF. The CDR3 bases are TGTGCCAGCAGTGACCTACGGGGGGGTGAAAAACTGTTTTTT.

This chain links TRBV19 with TRBJ2-2; weak D call: TRBD1 (6 bases). The ends were cut back, 1 base at V and 3 bases at J, with 9 bases in the middle. Germline values: CDR1 LNHDA, CDR2 SQIVND (reference sequence). The CDR3 has 15 amino acids. CDR3 nucleotide sequence: TGTGCCAGTAGTATAGCACAGGGTTACACCGGGGAGCTGTTTTTT. Protein: CASSIAQGYTGELFF.

The gene calls are TRBV5-1 and TRBJ1-1; a weak D match, TRBD1 (5 bases). The length of the CDR3 is 17 residues. Germline CDR1 reads SGHRS; CDR2 reads YFSETQ. Trimming stripped 0 bases from V and 6 bases from J, with 21 bases between. CDR3 DNA sequence: TGCGCCAGCAGCTTGGTAGCAGGGAAACTGTTGTACGCTGAAGCTTTCTTT. Its protein is CASSLVAGKLLYAEAFF.

This sequence joins TRBV5-1 and TRBJ2-7; perhaps TRBD1 as D (6 bases). Germline lookup yields CDR1 SGHRS and CDR2 YFSETQ. CDR3 length equals 17 residues. V was trimmed by 4 bases and J by 1 base, leaving 21 bases between them. The CDR3 nucleotides read TGCGCCAGCAGCCACACCCCGACCGGGACAACTTCCTACGAGCAGTACGTC. Its protein is CASSHTPTGTTSYEQYV.

This rearrangement joins TRBV7-9 to TRBJ2-5; 12 bases line up with TRBD2. The CDR3 is 15 amino acids. Germline trimming cut 5 bases from V and 4 bases from J; bases unmatched to any gene: 5. CDR1 SEHNR and CDR2 FQNEAQ come from the germline V gene (reference sequence). The CDR3 protein is CASSPASGGAETQYF. The CDR3 nucleotides read TGTGCCAGCAGCCCCGCTAGCGGGGGGGCAGAGACCCAGTACTTC.

V usage is TRBV4-3 and J usage is TRBJ1-2; TRBD1 matches at 10 bases. Trimming cost V 4 bases and J 2 bases; bases outside gene matches: 7. This CDR3 contains 16 residues. CDR1 is LGHNA, CDR2 YSLEER, per germline. CDR3 DNA: TGCGCCAGCAGCCCGACAGGGGGCCTGACCAACTATGGCTACACCTTC. It specifies CASSPTGGLTNYGYTF.

The J gene is TRBJ1-2, the V gene TRBV9; D perhaps matches TRBD1 (6 bases). Germline V CDR1 and CDR2: SGDLS, YYNGEE. CDR3 length: 14 amino acids. Trimming left V 3 bases short and J 4 bases short, with 13 bases between. In DNA, the CDR3 is TGTGCCAGCAGCGCCGGGGGGGCTCCCTATGGCTACACCTTC. It codes for CASSAGGAPYGYTF.